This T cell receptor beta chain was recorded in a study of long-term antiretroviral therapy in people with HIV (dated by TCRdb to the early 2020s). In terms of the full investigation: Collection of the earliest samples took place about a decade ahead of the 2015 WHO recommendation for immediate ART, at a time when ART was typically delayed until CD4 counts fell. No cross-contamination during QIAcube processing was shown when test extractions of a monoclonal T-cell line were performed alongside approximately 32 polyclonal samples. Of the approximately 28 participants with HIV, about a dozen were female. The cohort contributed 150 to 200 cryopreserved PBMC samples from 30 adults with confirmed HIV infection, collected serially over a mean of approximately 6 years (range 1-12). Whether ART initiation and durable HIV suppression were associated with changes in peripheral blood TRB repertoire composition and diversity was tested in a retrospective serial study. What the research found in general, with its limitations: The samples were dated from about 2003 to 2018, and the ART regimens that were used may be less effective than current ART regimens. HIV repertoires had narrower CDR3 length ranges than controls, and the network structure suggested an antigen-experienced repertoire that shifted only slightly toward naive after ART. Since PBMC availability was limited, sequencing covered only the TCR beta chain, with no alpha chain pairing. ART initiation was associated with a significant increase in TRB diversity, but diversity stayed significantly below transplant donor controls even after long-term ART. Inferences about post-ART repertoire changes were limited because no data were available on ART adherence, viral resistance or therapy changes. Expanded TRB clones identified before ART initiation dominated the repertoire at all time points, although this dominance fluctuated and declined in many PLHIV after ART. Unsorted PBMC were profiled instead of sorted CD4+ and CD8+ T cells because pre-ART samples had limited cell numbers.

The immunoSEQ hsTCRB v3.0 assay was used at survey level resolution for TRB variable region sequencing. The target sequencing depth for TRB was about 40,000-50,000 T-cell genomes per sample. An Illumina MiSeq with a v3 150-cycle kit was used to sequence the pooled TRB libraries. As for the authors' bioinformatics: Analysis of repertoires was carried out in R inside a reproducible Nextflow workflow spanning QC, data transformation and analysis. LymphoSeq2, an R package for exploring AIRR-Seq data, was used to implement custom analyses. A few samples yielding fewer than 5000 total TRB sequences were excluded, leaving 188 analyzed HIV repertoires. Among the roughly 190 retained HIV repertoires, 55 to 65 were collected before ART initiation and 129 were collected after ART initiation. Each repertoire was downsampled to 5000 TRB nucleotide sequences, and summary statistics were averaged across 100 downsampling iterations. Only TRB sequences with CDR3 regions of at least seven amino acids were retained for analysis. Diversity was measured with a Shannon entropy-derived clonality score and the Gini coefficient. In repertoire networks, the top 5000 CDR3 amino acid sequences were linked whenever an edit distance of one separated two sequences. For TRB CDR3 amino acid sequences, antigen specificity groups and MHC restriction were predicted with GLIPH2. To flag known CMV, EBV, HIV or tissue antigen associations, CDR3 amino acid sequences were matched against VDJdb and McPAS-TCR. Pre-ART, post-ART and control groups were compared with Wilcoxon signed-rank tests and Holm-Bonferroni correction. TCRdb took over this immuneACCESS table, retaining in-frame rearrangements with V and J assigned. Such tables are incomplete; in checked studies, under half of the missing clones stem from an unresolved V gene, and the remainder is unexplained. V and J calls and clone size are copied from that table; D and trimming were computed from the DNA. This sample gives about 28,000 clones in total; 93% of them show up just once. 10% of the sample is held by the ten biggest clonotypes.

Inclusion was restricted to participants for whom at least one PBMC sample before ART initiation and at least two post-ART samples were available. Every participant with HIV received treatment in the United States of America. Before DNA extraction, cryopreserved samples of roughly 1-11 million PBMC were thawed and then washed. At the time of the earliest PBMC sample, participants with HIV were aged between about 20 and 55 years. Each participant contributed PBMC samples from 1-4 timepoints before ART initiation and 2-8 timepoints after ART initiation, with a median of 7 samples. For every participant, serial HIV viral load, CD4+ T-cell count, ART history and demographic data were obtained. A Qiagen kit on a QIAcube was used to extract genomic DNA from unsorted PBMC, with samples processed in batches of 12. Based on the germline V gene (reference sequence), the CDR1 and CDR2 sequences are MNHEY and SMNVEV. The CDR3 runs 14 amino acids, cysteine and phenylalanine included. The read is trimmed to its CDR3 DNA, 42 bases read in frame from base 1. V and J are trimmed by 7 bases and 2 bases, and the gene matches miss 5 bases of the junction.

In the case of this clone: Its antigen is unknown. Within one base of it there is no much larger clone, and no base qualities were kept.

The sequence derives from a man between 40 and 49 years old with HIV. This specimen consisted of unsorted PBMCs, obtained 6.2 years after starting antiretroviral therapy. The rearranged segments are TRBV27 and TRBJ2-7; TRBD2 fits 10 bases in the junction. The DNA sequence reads TGTGCCAGCACCCCAAGCGGGAGGGCCTACGAGCAGTACTTC. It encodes CASTPSGRAYEQYF.